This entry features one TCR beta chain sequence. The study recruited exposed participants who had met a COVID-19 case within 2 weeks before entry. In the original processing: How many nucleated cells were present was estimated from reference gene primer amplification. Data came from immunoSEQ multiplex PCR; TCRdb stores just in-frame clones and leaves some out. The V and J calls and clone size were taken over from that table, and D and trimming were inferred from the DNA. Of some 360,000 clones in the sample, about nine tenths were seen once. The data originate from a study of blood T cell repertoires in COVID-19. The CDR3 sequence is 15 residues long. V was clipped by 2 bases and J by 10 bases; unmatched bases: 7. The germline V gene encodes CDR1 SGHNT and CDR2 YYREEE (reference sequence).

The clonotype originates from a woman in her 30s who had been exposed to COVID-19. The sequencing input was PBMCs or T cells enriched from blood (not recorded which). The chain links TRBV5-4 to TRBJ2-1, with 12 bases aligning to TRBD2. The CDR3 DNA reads TGTGCCAGCAGCTTCCTAGCGGGAGGGCCGGGCGAGCAGTTCTTC. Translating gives CASSFLAGGPGEQFF.